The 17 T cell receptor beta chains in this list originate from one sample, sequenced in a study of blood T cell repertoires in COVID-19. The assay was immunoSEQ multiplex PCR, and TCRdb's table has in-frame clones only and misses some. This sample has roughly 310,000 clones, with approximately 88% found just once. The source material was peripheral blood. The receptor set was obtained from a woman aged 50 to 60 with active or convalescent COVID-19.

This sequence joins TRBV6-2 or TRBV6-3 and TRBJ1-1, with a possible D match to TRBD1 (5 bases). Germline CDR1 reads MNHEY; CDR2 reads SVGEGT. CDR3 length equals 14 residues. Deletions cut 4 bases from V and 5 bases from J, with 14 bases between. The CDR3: CASSLSPGQTEAFF. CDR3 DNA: TGTGCCAGCAGTTTGTCCCCAGGGCAAACTGAAGCTTTCTTT.

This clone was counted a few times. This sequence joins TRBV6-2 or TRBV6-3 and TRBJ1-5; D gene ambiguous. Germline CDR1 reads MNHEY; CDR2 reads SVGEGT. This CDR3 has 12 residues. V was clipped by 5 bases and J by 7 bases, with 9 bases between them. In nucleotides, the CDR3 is TGTGCCAGCAGTCCCGTATTCCAGCCCCAGCATTTT. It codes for CASSPVFQPQHF.

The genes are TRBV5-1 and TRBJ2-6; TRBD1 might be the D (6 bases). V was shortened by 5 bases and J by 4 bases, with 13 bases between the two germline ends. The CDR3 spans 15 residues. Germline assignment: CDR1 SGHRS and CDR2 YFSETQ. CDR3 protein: CASRTEGVGANVLTF. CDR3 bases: TGCGCCAGCAGGACCGAGGGGGTCGGGGCCAACGTCCTGACTTTC.

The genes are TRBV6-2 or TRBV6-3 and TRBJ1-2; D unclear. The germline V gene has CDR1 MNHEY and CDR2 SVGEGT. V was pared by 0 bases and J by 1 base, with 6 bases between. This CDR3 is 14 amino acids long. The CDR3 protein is CASSYSRFNYGYTF. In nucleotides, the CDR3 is TGTGCCAGCAGTTACTCGAGATTTAACTATGGCTACACCTTC.

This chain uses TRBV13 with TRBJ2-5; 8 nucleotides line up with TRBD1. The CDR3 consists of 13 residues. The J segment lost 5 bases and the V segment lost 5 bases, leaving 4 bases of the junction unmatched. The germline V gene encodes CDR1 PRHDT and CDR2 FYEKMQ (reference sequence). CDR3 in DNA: TGTGCCAGCAGCACAGGGGGGAGGGAGACCCAGTACTTC. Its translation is CASSTGGRETQYF.

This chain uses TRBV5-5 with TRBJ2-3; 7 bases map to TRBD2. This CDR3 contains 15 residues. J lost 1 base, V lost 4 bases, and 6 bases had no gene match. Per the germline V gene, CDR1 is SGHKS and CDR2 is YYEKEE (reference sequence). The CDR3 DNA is TGTGCCAGCAGCGCGTGGGAGGGTGGCACAGATACGCAGTATTTT. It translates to CASSAWEGGTDTQYF.

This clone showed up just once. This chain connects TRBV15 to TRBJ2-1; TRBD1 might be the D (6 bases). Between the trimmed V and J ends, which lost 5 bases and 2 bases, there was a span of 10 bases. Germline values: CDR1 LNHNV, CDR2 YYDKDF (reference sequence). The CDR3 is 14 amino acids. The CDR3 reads CATSWGQTYNEQFF. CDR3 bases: TGTGCCACCAGCTGGGGACAAACCTACAATGAGCAGTTCTTC.

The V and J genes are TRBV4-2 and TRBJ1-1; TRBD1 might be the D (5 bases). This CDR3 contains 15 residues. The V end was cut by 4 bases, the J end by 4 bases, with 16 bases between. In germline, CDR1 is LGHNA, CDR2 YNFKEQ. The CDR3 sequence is CASSPVMRGGTEAFF. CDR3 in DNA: TGTGCCAGCAGCCCGGTAATGAGGGGAGGCACTGAAGCTTTCTTT.

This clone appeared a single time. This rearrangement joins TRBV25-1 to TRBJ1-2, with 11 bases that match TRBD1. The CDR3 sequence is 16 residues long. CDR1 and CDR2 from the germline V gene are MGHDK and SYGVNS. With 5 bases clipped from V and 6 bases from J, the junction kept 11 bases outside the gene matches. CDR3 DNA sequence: TGTGCCAGCAGTTGGACAGGGGGCCCCCTAAGAGATGGCTACACCTTC. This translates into CASSWTGGPLRDGYTF.

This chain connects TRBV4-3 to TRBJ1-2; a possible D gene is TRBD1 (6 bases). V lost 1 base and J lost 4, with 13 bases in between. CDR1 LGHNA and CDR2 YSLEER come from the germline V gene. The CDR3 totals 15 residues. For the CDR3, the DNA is TGCGCCAGCAGCCAAGGGGGGGGCGCGGGCTATGGCTACACCTTC. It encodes CASSQGGGAGYGYTF.

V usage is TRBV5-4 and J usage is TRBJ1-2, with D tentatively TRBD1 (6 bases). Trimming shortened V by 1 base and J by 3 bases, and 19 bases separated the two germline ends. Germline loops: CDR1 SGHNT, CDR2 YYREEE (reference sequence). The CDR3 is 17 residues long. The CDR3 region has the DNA TGTGCCAGCAGCTTGTCAGGGCGGGGGGCGGATGACTATGGCTACACCTTC. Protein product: CASSLSGRGADDYGYTF. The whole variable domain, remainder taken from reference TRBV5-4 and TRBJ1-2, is ETGVTQSPTHLIKTRGQQVTLRCSSQSGHNTVSWYQQALGQGPQFIFQYYREEENGRGNFPPRFSGLQFPNYSSELNVNALELDDSALYLCASSLSGRGADDYGYTFGSGTRLTVV.

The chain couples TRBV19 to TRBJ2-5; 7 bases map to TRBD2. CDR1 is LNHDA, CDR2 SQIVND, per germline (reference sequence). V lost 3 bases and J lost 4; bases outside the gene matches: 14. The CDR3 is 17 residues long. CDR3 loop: CASSIQIDWTRTETQYF. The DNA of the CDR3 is TGTGCCAGTAGTATCCAAATAGACTGGACTAGAACAGAGACCCAGTACTTC. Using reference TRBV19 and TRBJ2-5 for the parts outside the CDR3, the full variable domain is DGGITQSPKYLFRKEGQNVTLSCEQNLNHDAMYWYRQDPGQGLRLIYYSQIVNDFQKGDIAEGYSVSREKKESFPLTVTSAQKNPTAFYLCASSIQIDWTRTETQYFGPGTRLLVL.

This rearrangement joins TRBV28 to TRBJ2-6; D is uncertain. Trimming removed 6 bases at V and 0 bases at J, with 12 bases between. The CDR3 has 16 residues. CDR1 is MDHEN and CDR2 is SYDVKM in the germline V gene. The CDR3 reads CASRDPSISGANVLTF. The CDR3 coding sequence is TGTGCCAGCAGAGATCCCAGTATCTCTGGGGCCAACGTCCTGACTTTC.

The CDR3 DNA reads as TGTGCCAGCAGCTTAGTGTTCAGTGGCCAGGGCACCGGGGAGCTGTTTTTT. Encoded protein: CASSLVFSGQGTGELFF. The chain combines TRBV13 with TRBJ2-2; D possibly corresponds to TRBD1 (5 bases). Germline lookup yields CDR1 PRHDT and CDR2 FYEKMQ (reference sequence). This CDR3 comprises 17 residues. V shed 1 base and J shed 4 bases, with 16 bases lying between them. The full variable domain, rest sourced from reference TRBV13 and TRBJ2-2, is AAGVIQSPRHLIKEKRETATLKCYPIPRHDTVYWYQQGPGQDPQFLISFYEKMQSDKGSIPDRFSAQQFSDYHSELNMSSLELGDSALYFCASSLVFSGQGTGELFFGEGSRLTVL.

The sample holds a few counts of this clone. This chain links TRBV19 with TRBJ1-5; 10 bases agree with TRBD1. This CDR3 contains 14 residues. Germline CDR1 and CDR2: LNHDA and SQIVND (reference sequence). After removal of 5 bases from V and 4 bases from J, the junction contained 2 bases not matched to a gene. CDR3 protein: CASSGQGGNQPQHF. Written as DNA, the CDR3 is TGTGCCAGTAGTGGACAGGGGGGGAATCAGCCCCAGCATTTT.

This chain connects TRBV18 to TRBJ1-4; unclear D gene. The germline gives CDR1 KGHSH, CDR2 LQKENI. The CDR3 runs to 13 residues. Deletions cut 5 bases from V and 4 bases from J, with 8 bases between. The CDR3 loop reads CASSSGINEKLFF. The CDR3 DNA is TGTGCCAGCTCATCGGGGATTAATGAAAAACTGTTTTTT.

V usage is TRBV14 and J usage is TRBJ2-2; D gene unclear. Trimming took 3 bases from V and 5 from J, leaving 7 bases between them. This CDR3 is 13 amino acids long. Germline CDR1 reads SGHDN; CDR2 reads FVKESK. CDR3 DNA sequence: TGTGCCAGCAGCCAGAGTTTAACCGGGGAGCTGTTTTTT. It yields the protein CASSQSLTGELFF.